One and the same sample provided the 11 T cell receptor beta chains below, sequenced in a study of T cell responses to AZD1222 COVID-19 vaccine (dated by TCRdb to the early 2020s). Library preparation was by the immunoSEQ multiplex PCR assay. Sourced from immuneACCESS, this table was stored by TCRdb with only in-frame sequences that have V and J called. A share of the clones is absent; for the studies checked, an unresolved V gene accounts for under half, and the remainder has no known explanation. The sample records about 70,000 clones, 80% to 85% of which are singletons. The top ten constitute over 8% of the sample. The time point label of this sample denotes: baseline before first vaccination. The sample in question was peripheral blood, obtained on day 0 of AZD1222 vaccination. The receptors come from an adult in good health.

The chain combines TRBV2 with TRBJ1-5; D remains ambiguous. The germline V and J ends were trimmed by 2 bases and 6 bases, with 8 bases remaining between them. Germline V lookup: CDR1 SNHLY, CDR2 FYNNEI. CDR3 length: 13 amino acids. Here the CDR3 DNA reads TGTGCCAGCAGTGAAAATTGGGGTCAGCCCCAGCATTTT. Its translation: CASSENWGQPQHF. The full variable domain, in which reference TRBV2 and TRBJ1-5 provide the parts outside the CDR3, is EPEVTQTPSHQVTQMGQEVILRCVPISNHLYFYWYRQILGQKVEFLVSFYNNEISEKSEIFDDQFSVERPDGSNFTLKIRSTKLEDSAMYFCASSENWGQPQHFGDGTRLSIL.

V gene TRBV28 combines with J gene TRBJ2-7; 9 bases align to TRBD1. Germline CDR1 MDHEN, CDR2 SYDVKM. This CDR3 is built from 15 residues. V lost 6 bases and J lost 1; bases outside the gene matches: 7. The CDR3 DNA reads TGTGCCAGCAGGATACAGGGGGCAGGGTCCTACGAGCAGTACTTC. Its protein product is CASRIQGAGSYEQYF.

This clone showed up just once. V is TRBV2 and J is TRBJ2-7; 8 positions match TRBD1. The junction had 9 bases not matched to a gene; V was cut back by 1 base and J by 1 base. There are 17 residues in the CDR3. The germline CDR1 and CDR2 sequences are SNHLY and FYNNEI. In nucleotides, the CDR3 is TGTGCCAGCAGTGAAGGTCGGGGTTGGGACAGGTCCTACGAGCAGTACTTC. It specifies CASSEGRGWDRSYEQYF.

CDR3: CASTADGTYTEAFF. The CDR3 coding sequence is TGTGCCAGTACTGCGGACGGAACGTACACTGAAGCTTTCTTT. The rearrangement uses TRBV7-2 and TRBJ1-1; D gene unclear. The CDR3 length is 14 residues. The germline V gene has CDR1 SGHTA and CDR2 FQGNSA. Between the trimmed V and J ends, which lost 9 bases and 3 bases, there was a span of 17 bases.

The gene calls are TRBV30 and TRBJ1-4; D is unclear. This CDR3 has 14 amino acids. Trimming took off 3 bases at V and 2 bases at J, with 10 bases between the two ends. Germline V gene sequence: CDR1 GTSNPN, CDR2 SVGIG (reference sequence). CDR3 amino acids: CAWRAGLTNEKLFF. CDR3 nucleotide sequence: TGTGCCTGGAGAGCAGGACTTACTAATGAAAAACTGTTTTTT.

The V call is TRBV6-2 or TRBV6-3, the J call TRBJ2-7; D is perhaps TRBD2 (6 bases). The germline gives CDR1 MNHEY, CDR2 SVGEGT. Trimming removed 3 bases at V and 0 bases at J, with 12 bases between. The CDR3 has 15 residues. As DNA, the CDR3 is TGTGCCAGCAGTTATGGGGGGACGGCCTCCTACGAGCAGTACTTC. Protein product: CASSYGGTASYEQYF.

Comments on this clone: Different DNA sequences within this sample yield the same CDR3. The V call is TRBV6-5, the J call TRBJ1-1, with 9 bases lining up with TRBD1. CDR3 length equals 14 residues. The V and J ends lost 6 bases and 1 base, in that order; junction bases with no gene match: 3. Germline CDR1 is MNHEY and CDR2 is SVGAGI. CDR3 in amino acids: CASSRGQGNTEAFF. In nucleotides, the CDR3 is TGTGCCAGCAGCCGGGGACAGGGGAACACTGAAGCTTTCTTT.

The chain uses TRBV5-8 and TRBJ2-1, with D perhaps given as TRBD1 or TRBD2 (5 bases each). Trimming took off 0 bases at V and 8 bases at J, with 15 bases between the two ends. The germline V gene encodes CDR1 SGHTS and CDR2 YDEGEE. CDR3 length: 15 amino acids. This chain's CDR3 is CASSLGGAGLYEQFF. The CDR3 DNA reads as TGTGCCAGCAGCTTGGGAGGGGCCGGTCTTTATGAGCAGTTCTTC.

The chain uses TRBV6-6 and TRBJ2-2; tentative D call: TRBD2 (6 bases). The V end was cut by 8 bases, the J end by 2 bases, with 12 bases between. The germline gives CDR1 MNHNY, CDR2 SVGAGI (reference sequence). This CDR3 is 14 amino acids long. The CDR3 region has the DNA TGTGCCAGCCGCACCGGGGGAAACACCGGGGAGCTGTTTTTT. Translated: CASRTGGNTGELFF.

The rearrangement joins TRBV7-2 to TRBJ1-1; tentatively, D is TRBD1 (6 bases). CDR3 length: 13 amino acids. Trimming stripped 5 bases from V and 5 bases from J, with 12 bases between. Germline CDR1 SGHTA, CDR2 FQGNSA. The DNA of the CDR3 is TGTGCCAGCAGCCCCTGGACAGCTACTGAAGCTTTCTTT. This encodes CASSPWTATEAFF.

The gene calls are TRBV9 and TRBJ2-3, with TRBD2 identical over 7 bases. The germline V gene encodes CDR1 SGDLS and CDR2 YYNGEE. The CDR3 is 17 residues long. The J segment lost 0 bases and the V segment lost 4 bases, leaving 11 bases of the junction unmatched. CDR3 DNA: TGTGCCAGCAGCCCGGGGGGAGGGACTTATAGCACAGATACGCAGTATTTT. Translated, it gives CASSPGGGTYSTDTQYF. The full variable domain, completed using reference TRBV9 and TRBJ2-3, is DSGVTQTPKHLITATGQRVTLRCSPRSGDLSVYWYQQSLDQGLQFLIQYYNGEERAKGNILERFSAQQFPDLHSELNLSSLELGDSALYFCASSPGGGTYSTDTQYFGPGTRLTVL.